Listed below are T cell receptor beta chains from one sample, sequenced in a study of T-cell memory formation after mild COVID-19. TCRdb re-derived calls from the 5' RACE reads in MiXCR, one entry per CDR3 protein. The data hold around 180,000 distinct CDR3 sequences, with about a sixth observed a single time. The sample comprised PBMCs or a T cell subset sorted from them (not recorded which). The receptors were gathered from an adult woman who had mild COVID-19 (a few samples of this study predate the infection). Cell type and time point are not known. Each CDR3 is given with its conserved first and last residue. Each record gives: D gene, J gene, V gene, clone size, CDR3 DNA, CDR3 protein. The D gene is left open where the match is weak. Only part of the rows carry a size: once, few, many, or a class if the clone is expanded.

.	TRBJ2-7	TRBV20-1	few	TGCAGTGCTAGACCGTTCGCGGAGCCGTACGAGCAGTACTTC	CSARPFAEPYEQYF
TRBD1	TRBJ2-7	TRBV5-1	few	TGCGCCAGCCGGACAGGGGATAAATACGAGCAGTACTTC	CASRTGDKYEQYF
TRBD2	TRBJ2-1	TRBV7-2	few	TGTGCCAGCAGCTTAAGATCTGGTAGCGGGGGGGCGGAGTTCTTC	CASSLRSGSGGAEFF
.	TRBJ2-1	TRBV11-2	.	TGTGCCAGCAGCTCGGGTCCTGAGCAGTTCTTC	CASSSGPEQFF
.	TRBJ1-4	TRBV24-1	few	TGTGCCACCAGTGAGGTTTCGGCCGGAGGAAAAAAACTGTTTTTT	CATSEVSAGGKKLFF
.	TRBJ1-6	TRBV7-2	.	TGTGCCAGCAGCTTAGTGGATGCAGGGAGTAATTCACCCCTCCACTTT	CASSLVDAGSNSPLHF
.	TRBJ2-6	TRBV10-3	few	TGTGCCATCAGTGCGGTAGGGGCCGGGGCCAACGTCCTGACTTTC	CAISAVGAGANVLTF
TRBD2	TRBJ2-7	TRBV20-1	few	TGCAGTGCTAGAGACGATAGCGGGATCAACGAGCAGTACTTC	CSARDDSGINEQYF
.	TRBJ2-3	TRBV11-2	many	TGTGCCAGCAGTTTCCGAGGGCGCGCGGATACGCAGTATTTT	CASSFRGRADTQYF
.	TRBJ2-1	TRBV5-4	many	TGTGCCAGCAGCTTGGACCGAGGTTCCGGGGAGTTCTTC	CASSLDRGSGEFF
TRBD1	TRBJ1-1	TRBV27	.	TGTGCCAGCAGTTTGGACAGGGTCCGGGGCACTGAAGCTTTCTTT	CASSLDRVRGTEAFF
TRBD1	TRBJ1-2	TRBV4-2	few	TGTGCCAGCAGCCAATGGACAGGAAATGGCTACACCTTC	CASSQWTGNGYTF
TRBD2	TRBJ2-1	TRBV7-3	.	TGTGCCAGCAGCTCAACCCTAGCGGGTGAGCAGTTCTTC	CASSSTLAGEQFF